What follows are 26 T cell receptor beta chains derived from one specimen sequenced in a study of blood T cell repertoires in COVID-19. The protocol was immunoSEQ multiplex PCR, while the TCRdb copy is restricted to in-frame clones and leaves out a portion. The top ten clones hold approximately 12% of a sample with 270,000 or so clones, 86% of them seen once. The source material was peripheral blood. The origin of the receptors is a young woman with COVID-19, enrolled during active disease.

The rearrangement links TRBV28 to TRBJ1-3; 7 positions agree with TRBD1. The germline CDR1 and CDR2 sequences are MDHEN and SYDVKM. Trimming cost V 10 bases and J 3 bases; bases outside gene matches: 18. The CDR3 is 17 amino acids. The CDR3, as DNA: TGTGCCACCCTGGGACCAAGGGGGCGCTGGGGTGGAAACACCATATATTTT. Residues: CATLGPRGRWGGNTIYF.

The CDR3 loop is CASSLGRTGRAYGYTF. The CDR3 DNA follows: TGTGCCAGCAGTTTAGGTCGGACAGGGAGGGCTTATGGCTACACCTTC. J is TRBJ1-2 and V is TRBV27; 8 nucleotides line up with TRBD1. The CDR3 is 16 residues long. Germline trimming cut 2 bases from V and 5 bases from J; bases unmatched to any gene: 10. The germline V gene encodes CDR1 MNHEY and CDR2 SMNVEV (reference sequence).

In its sample, this clone was seen a few times. This chain joins TRBV4-1 and TRBJ2-1; 7 bases match TRBD2. CDR3 size: 13 residues. Losses at the gene ends were 4 bases for V and 10 bases for J; bases not matched to a gene: 7. Germline V gene sequence: CDR1 MGHRA, CDR2 YSYEKL. CDR3 bases: TGCGCCAGCAGCCTACTCCTAGCGGAGGAGCAGTTCTTC. Amino acids: CASSLLLAEEQFF.

This clone was picked up one time. V is TRBV4-1 and J is TRBJ1-2; tentatively, D is TRBD1 (6 bases). V was shortened by 6 bases and J by 5 bases, with 16 bases between the two germline ends. Germline V gene data show CDR1 as MGHRA and CDR2 as YSYEKL. The CDR3 runs to 14 residues. The CDR3 nucleotides read TGCGCCAGCAGGCGATCTCAGGGGTGGTATGGCTACACCTTC. The encoded protein is CASRRSQGWYGYTF.

The genes are TRBV5-1 and TRBJ2-2; TRBD1 might be the D (6 bases). The CDR3 consists of 15 residues. In germline, CDR1 is SGHRS, CDR2 YFSETQ. Trimming took off 4 bases at V and 3 bases at J, with 13 bases between the two ends. The CDR3 nucleotides read TGCGCCAGCAGCCCAACAGGGAGTTACACCGGGGAGCTGTTTTTT. Protein product: CASSPTGSYTGELFF.

V gene TRBV4-2 combines with J gene TRBJ2-1; D not resolved. The germline V gene encodes CDR1 LGHNA and CDR2 YNFKEQ. Trimming took 2 bases from V and 2 from J, leaving 10 bases between them. The CDR3 consists of 15 residues. The CDR3 sequence: CASSQLMGTYNEQFF. The CDR3 DNA follows: TGTGCCAGCAGCCAATTGATGGGCACCTACAATGAGCAGTTCTTC.

Remarks on this clone: This sample also contains other DNA sequences that code for the same CDR3. V and J are TRBV24-1 and TRBJ1-1; D perhaps matches TRBD1 (5 bases). Trimming cost V 7 bases and J 0 bases, with 8 bases left between them. The CDR3 covers 13 residues. Germline lookup yields CDR1 KGHDR and CDR2 SFDVKD. The CDR3 is CATRGGLNTEAFF. CDR3 bases: TGTGCCACCAGGGGGGGATTGAACACTGAAGCTTTCTTT.

This clone was seen a few times. V is TRBV3-1 (or the pseudogene TRBV3-2) and J is TRBJ1-1, with 8 bases lining up with TRBD1. CDR3 length equals 15 residues. Per the germline V gene, CDR1 is LGHDT and CDR2 is YNNKEL (reference sequence). V was pared by 1 base and J by 3 bases, with 4 bases of the junction left unmatched. The CDR3 nucleotides are TGTGCCAGCAGCCAAGGGGACAGGATTGACACTGAAGCTTTCTTT. Translating gives CASSQGDRIDTEAFF.

V is TRBV24-1 and J is TRBJ2-3; TRBD2 agrees at 12 bases. The CDR3 totals 16 residues. The V and J ends lost 4 bases and 4 bases, in that order; junction bases with no gene match: 5. Germline V CDR1 and CDR2: KGHDR, SFDVKD. Here the CDR3 reads CATSEPTSGGADTQYF. The DNA of the CDR3 is TGTGCCACCAGTGAGCCGACTAGCGGGGGCGCAGATACGCAGTATTTT.

V is TRBV5-4 and J is TRBJ2-1; 9 positions match TRBD2. Trimming removed 0 bases from V and 5 bases from J; junction bases left unmatched: 3. This CDR3 comprises 15 residues. Germline lookup yields CDR1 SGHNT and CDR2 YYREEE (reference sequence). In DNA, the CDR3 is TGTGCCAGCAGCTTGGTCGTAGCGGGGGACAATGAGCAGTTCTTC. Protein sequence: CASSLVVAGDNEQFF.

The chain recombines TRBV6-5 with TRBJ2-7, with 8 nucleotides matching TRBD1. This CDR3 is 16 amino acids long. Germline lookup yields CDR1 MNHEY and CDR2 SVGAGI. With V trimmed by 0 bases and J by 3 bases, 7 bases remained unmatched. This chain's CDR3 is CASSYSYGDRLYEQYF. The CDR3 coding sequence is TGTGCCAGCAGTTACTCGTACGGGGACAGGCTCTACGAGCAGTACTTC.

J is TRBJ2-1 and V is TRBV6-5; D is ambiguous. This CDR3 comprises 12 residues. The V end lost 6 bases, the J end lost 10 bases, and 13 bases lay between the germline ends. Germline V gene data show CDR1 as MNHEY and CDR2 as SVGAGI. The CDR3 DNA is TGTGCCAGCAGCGCGAGGTCGGCCGAGCAGTTCTTC. This translates into CASSARSAEQFF.

The sample holds one count of this clone. This sample includes further DNA sequences coding for the same CDR3. This sequence joins TRBV20-1 and TRBJ2-5, with no clear D. The CDR3 loop spans 11 amino acids. The germline V gene has CDR1 DFQATT and CDR2 SNEGSKA (reference sequence). V was cut by 3 bases and J by 5 bases, with 7 bases left in between. The CDR3 DNA is TGCAGTGCTAGCCCCTCGGAGACCCAGTACTTC. Its protein is CSASPSETQYF.

This clone was counted once. The genes are TRBV10-1 and TRBJ2-5; 7 bases line up with TRBD2. The V gene's germline CDR1 is WNHNN and CDR2 SYGVQD (reference sequence). This CDR3 contains 14 residues. The junction had 3 bases not matched to a gene; V was cut back by 0 bases and J by 5 bases. The CDR3: CASSESPRGETQYF. As DNA, the CDR3 is TGCGCCAGCAGTGAGTCTCCGCGGGGGGAGACCCAGTACTTC.

This clone was recorded only once. The V call is TRBV7-8, the J call TRBJ1-2, with TRBD1 as a possible D gene (6 bases). The CDR3 sequence is 15 residues long. Trimming cost V 5 bases and J 2 bases, with 15 bases left between them. CDR1 is SGHVS, CDR2 FQNEAQ, per germline. The CDR3 region is CASSRLGGLNYGYTF. The CDR3, as DNA: TGTGCCAGCAGCCGGCTTGGGGGCTTGAACTATGGCTACACCTTC.

The genes are TRBV27 and TRBJ1-3, with D tentatively TRBD1 (5 bases). CDR1 and CDR2 from the germline V gene are MNHEY and SMNVEV (reference sequence). The length of the CDR3 is 14 residues. Trimming left V 6 bases short and J 0 bases short, with 9 bases between. This chain's CDR3 is CASRNRFSGNTIYF. CDR3 nucleotide sequence: TGTGCCAGCAGGAACAGGTTCTCTGGAAACACCATATATTTT.

The genes are TRBV13 and TRBJ2-7; D possibly corresponds to TRBD1 (6 bases). The V end was cut by 0 bases, the J end by 3 bases, with 6 bases between. The CDR3 spans 13 residues. Germline lookup yields CDR1 PRHDT and CDR2 FYEKMQ (reference sequence). The CDR3 spells CASSLGDSYEQYF. The CDR3, as DNA: TGTGCCAGCAGCTTAGGGGACAGCTACGAGCAGTACTTC. Drawing the rest from reference TRBV13 and TRBJ2-7, the complete variable domain is AAGVIQSPRHLIKEKRETATLKCYPIPRHDTVYWYQQGPGQDPQFLISFYEKMQSDKGSIPDRFSAQQFSDYHSELNMSSLELGDSALYFCASSLGDSYEQYFGPGTRLTVT.

V usage is TRBV19 and J usage is TRBJ1-1; the D gene is possibly TRBD1 (5 bases). Looked up from germline, CDR1 is LNHDA and CDR2 is SQIVND (reference sequence). There are 14 residues in the CDR3. The V end lost 5 bases, the J end lost 3 bases, and 13 bases lay between the germline ends. In nucleotides, the CDR3 is TGTGCCAGTAGTCTTCTGCGGGGGGACACTGAAGCTTTCTTT. Translated, it gives CASSLLRGDTEAFF. The complete variable domain, with remaining parts taken from reference TRBV19 and TRBJ1-1, reads DGGITQSPKYLFRKEGQNVTLSCEQNLNHDAMYWYRQDPGQGLRLIYYSQIVNDFQKGDIAEGYSVSREKKESFPLTVTSAQKNPTAFYLCASSLLRGDTEAFFGQGTRLTVV.

This chain joins TRBV11-2 and TRBJ2-2; 9 bases line up with TRBD1. CDR3 length: 15 residues. The germline gives CDR1 SGHAT, CDR2 FQNNGV. The J segment lost 4 bases and the V segment lost 4 bases, leaving 4 bases of the junction unmatched. CDR3 protein: CASSYRGRATGELFF. The CDR3 bases are TGTGCCAGCAGCTACAGGGGGCGGGCCACCGGGGAGCTGTTTTTT.

The chain employs TRBV4-2 and TRBJ2-7; 7 nucleotides line up with TRBD2. The length of the CDR3 is 16 residues. Germline lookup yields CDR1 LGHNA and CDR2 YNFKEQ. The V segment lost 0 bases and the J segment 9 bases; nucleotides outside the gene matches: 14. In nucleotides, the CDR3 is TGTGCCAGCAGCCAAGAGGCTAGCGGAAAGGTACGAGGGCAGTACTTC. Translation: CASSQEASGKVRGQYF.

The V and J genes are TRBV28 and TRBJ2-2, with D possibly TRBD2 on 6 matching bases. In germline, CDR1 is MDHEN, CDR2 SYDVKM. V was cut by 6 bases and J by 6 bases, with 14 bases left in between. The CDR3 totals 14 residues. The CDR3 loop reads CASSPGTSPGELFF. DNA of the CDR3: TGTGCCAGCAGCCCCGGGACTTCCCCCGGGGAGCTGTTTTTT.

This rearrangement joins TRBV4-2 to TRBJ2-3, with TRBD2 matching over 9 bases. Germline V gene sequence: CDR1 LGHNA, CDR2 YNFKEQ. The CDR3 sequence is 12 residues long. V lost 4 bases, J lost 14 bases, and 7 bases stayed unmatched. In nucleotides, the CDR3 is TGTGCCAGCAGCCCCTCGGGGACTAGCCTGTATTTT. This encodes CASSPSGTSLYF.

This rearrangement joins TRBV5-1 to TRBJ1-2; D gene ambiguous. The CDR3 totals 14 residues. V was cut by 0 bases and J by 4 bases, with 10 bases left in between. The germline V gene encodes CDR1 SGHRS and CDR2 YFSETQ. CDR3 in amino acids: CASSLVPFGYGYTF. CDR3 in DNA: TGCGCCAGCAGCTTGGTACCATTCGGCTATGGCTACACCTTC.

As to this clone: Different DNA sequences within this sample yield the same CDR3. The chain carries TRBV18 and TRBJ2-5, with 13 bases aligning to TRBD2. Germline-derived CDR1 and CDR2 are KGHSH and LQKENI. V dropped 2 bases and J dropped 2; count of bases not matched to a gene: 2. The CDR3 consists of 16 residues. CDR3 protein: CASSPRLAGGQETQYF. The DNA of the CDR3 is TGTGCCAGCTCACCAAGACTAGCGGGGGGTCAAGAGACCCAGTACTTC.

The genes are TRBV7-2 and TRBJ1-1; the D gene is possibly TRBD1 (5 bases). Trimming removed 2 bases from V and 3 bases from J, with 10 bases in between. The CDR3 contains 14 residues. The V gene's germline CDR1 is SGHTA and CDR2 FQGNSA. CDR3 coding DNA: TGTGCCAGCAGCTTACCGCGGGGCTACACTGAAGCTTTCTTT. This encodes CASSLPRGYTEAFF.

The V and J genes are TRBV19 and TRBJ2-7, with 11 bases matching TRBD1. V shed 0 bases and J 2 bases; nucleotides not matched to a gene: 3. CDR1 is LNHDA, CDR2 SQIVND, per germline (reference sequence). The length of the CDR3 is 16 residues. The CDR3: CASSIDRDRGTYEQYF. The CDR3 DNA follows: TGTGCCAGTAGTATAGACCGGGACAGGGGGACCTACGAGCAGTACTTC.